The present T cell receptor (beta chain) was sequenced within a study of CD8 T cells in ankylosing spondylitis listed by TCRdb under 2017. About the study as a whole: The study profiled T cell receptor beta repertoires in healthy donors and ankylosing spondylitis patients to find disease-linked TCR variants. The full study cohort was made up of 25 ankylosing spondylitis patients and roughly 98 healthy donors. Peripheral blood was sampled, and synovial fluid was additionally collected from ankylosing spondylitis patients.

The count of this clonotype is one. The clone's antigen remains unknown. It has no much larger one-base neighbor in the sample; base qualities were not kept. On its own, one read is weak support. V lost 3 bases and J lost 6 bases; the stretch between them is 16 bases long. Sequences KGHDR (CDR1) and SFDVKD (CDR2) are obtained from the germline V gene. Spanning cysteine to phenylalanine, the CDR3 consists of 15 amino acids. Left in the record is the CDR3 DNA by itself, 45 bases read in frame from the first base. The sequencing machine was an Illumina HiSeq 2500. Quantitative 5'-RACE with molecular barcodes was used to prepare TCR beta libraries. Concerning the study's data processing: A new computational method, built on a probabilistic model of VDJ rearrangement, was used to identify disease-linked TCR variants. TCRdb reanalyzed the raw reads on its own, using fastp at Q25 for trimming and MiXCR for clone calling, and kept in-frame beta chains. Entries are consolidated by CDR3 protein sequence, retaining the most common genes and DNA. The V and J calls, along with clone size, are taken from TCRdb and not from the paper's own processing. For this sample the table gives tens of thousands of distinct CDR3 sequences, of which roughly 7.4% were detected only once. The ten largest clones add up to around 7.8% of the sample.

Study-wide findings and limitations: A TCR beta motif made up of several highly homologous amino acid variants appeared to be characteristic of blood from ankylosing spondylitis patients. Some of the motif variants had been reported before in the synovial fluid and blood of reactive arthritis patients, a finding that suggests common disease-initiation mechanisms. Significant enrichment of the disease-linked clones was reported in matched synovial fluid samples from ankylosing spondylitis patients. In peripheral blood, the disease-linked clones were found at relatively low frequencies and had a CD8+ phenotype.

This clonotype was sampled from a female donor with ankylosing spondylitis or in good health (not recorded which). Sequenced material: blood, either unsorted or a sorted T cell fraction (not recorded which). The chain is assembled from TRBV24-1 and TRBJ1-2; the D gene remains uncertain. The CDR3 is CATSDGINGRHGYTF. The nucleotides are TGTGCCACCAGTGATGGCATCAATGGACGACATGGCTACACCTTC.